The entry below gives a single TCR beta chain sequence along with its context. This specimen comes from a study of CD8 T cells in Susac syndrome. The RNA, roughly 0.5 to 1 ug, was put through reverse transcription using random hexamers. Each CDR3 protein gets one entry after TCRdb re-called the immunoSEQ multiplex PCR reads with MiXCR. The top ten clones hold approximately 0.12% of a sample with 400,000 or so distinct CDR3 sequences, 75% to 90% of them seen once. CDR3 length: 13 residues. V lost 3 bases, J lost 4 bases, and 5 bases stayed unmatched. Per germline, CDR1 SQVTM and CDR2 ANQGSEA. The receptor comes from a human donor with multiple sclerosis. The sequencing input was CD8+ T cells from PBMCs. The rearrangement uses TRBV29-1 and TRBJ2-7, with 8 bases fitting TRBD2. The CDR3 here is CSVEVGTRYEQYF. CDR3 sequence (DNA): TGCAGCGTTGAGGTGGGGACTAGATACGAGCAGTACTTC.